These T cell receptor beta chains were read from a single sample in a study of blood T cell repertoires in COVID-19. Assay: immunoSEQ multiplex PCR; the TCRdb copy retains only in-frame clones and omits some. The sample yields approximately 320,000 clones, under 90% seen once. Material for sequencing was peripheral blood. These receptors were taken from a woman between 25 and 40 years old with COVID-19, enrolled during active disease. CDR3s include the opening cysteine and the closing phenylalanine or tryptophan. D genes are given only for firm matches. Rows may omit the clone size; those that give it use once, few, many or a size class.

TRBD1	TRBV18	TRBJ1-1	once	CASSPYRGRLPSTLNTEAFF	TGTGCCAGCTCACCTTACAGGGGGCGTCTCCCTTCCACTTTAAACACTGAAGCTTTCTTT
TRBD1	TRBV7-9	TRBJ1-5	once	CASSSGQSNQPQHF	TGTGCCAGCAGCTCGGGACAGTCTAATCAGCCCCAGCATTTT
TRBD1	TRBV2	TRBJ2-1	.	CASTHRGDRGVNEQFF	TGTGCGAGTACCCACCGGGGGGACAGGGGGGTAAATGAGCAGTTCTTC
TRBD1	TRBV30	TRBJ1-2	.	CAWDRGTGGYTF	TGTGCCTGGGACAGGGGCACGGGAGGCTACACCTTC
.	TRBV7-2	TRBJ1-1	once	CASSLLWGVAFF	TGTGCCAGCAGCCTTTTGTGGGGGGTAGCTTTCTTT
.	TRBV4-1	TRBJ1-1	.	CASSQVQLNTEAFF	TGCGCCAGCAGCCAAGTACAGTTAAACACTGAAGCTTTCTTT
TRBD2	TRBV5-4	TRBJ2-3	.	CASSLKLAGGYDTQYF	TGTGCCAGCAGCTTAAAACTAGCGGGGGGTTACGATACGCAGTATTTT
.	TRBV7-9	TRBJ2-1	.	CASSYVRSRAYNEQFF	TGTGCCAGCAGCTATGTCAGGAGCAGGGCCTACAATGAGCAGTTCTTC
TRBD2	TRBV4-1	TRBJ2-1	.	CASSHPREGGENEQFF	TGCGCCAGCAGCCACCCTCGGGAGGGGGGGGAGAATGAGCAGTTCTTC
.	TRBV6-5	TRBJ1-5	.	CASSYGQGGQPQHF	TGTGCCAGCAGTTACGGTCAGGGAGGCCAGCCCCAGCATTTT
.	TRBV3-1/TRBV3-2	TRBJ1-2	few	CASSPGTTNYGYTF	TGTGCCAGCAGCCCCGGGACAACTAACTATGGCTACACCTTC
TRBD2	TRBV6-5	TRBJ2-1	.	CASSYSRGGNEQFF	TGTGCCAGCAGTTACTCGCGGGGGGGCAATGAGCAGTTCTTC
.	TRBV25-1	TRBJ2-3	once	CASTQAEGADTQYF	TGTGCCAGCACCCAAGCCGAGGGGGCAGATACGCAGTATTTT
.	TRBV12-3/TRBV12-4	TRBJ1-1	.	CASSLSRRPEAFF	TGTGCCAGCAGTTTATCTCGGAGGCCTGAAGCTTTCTTT
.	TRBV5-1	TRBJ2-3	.	CASSFRQLSSTDTQYF	TGCGCCAGCAGTTTCAGACAGCTATCTAGCACAGATACGCAGTATTTT
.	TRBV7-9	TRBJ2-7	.	CASSLGGALMREQYF	TGTGCCAGCAGCTTAGGCGGGGCCCTTATGAGGGAGCAGTACTTC
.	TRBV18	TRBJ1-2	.	CASSQRQAENYGYTF	TGTGCCAGCTCACAAAGACAGGCGGAGAACTATGGCTACACCTTC
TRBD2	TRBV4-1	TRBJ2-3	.	CASSVTGGPSTDTQYF	TGCGCCAGCAGCGTTACGGGGGGGCCGAGCACAGATACGCAGTATTTT
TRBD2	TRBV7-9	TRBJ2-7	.	CASSNGLAGGLFREQYF	TGTGCCAGCAGTAACGGACTAGCGGGGGGGCTCTTCCGCGAGCAGTACTTC
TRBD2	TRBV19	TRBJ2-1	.	CASGRTSGAGEQFF	TGTGCCAGCGGCAGGACTAGCGGGGCCGGGGAGCAGTTCTTC
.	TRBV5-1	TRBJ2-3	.	CASSLAGDTQYF	TGCGCCAGCAGCTTGGCCGGGGATACGCAGTATTTT
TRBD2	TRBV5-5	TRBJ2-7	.	CASSLSTSGNYEQYF	TGTGCCAGCAGCTTGAGTACTAGCGGTAACTACGAGCAGTACTTC
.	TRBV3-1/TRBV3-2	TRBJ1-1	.	CASSHGTGMNTEAFF	TGTGCCAGCAGCCATGGCACAGGGATGAACACTGAAGCTTTCTTT
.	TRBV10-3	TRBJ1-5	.	CAISQQGGGNQPQHF	TGTGCCATCAGTCAACAGGGTGGTGGCAATCAGCCCCAGCATTTT
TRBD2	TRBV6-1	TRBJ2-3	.	CASSEWASGGRTDTQYF	TGTGCCAGCAGTGAATGGGCTAGCGGGGGCCGCACAGATACGCAGTATTTT
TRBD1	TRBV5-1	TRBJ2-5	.	CASSLGTGGQETQYF	TGCGCCAGCAGCTTAGGGACAGGGGGGCAAGAGACCCAGTACTTC
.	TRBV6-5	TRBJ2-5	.	CASSSQETQYF	TGTGCCAGCAGTTCTCAAGAGACCCAGTACTTC
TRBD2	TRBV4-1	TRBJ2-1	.	CASSQHLPGLAGGPLIYNEQFF	TGCGCCAGCAGCCAACACCTCCCGGGACTAGCGGGGGGCCCCCTAATCTACAATGAGCAGTTCTTC
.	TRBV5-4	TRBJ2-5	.	CASSWRGGETQYF	TGTGCCAGCAGCTGGAGGGGGGGGGAGACCCAGTACTTC
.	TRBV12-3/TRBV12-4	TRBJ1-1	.	CASSLRSTEAFF	TGTGCCAGCAGTTTGAGAAGCACTGAAGCTTTCTTT
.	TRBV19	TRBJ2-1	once	CASSMGGVHEQFF	TGTGCCAGTAGTATGGGCGGGGTTCATGAGCAGTTCTTC
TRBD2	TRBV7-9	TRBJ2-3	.	CASSLGGLAGVFTDTQYF	TGTGCCAGCAGCTTAGGGGGACTAGCGGGGGTGTTCACAGATACGCAGTATTTT
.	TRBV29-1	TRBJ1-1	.	CSVDRGGSEAFF	TGCAGCGTCGACCGAGGGGGTTCTGAAGCTTTCTTT
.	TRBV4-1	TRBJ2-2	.	CASSQDGGRNTGELFF	TGCGCCAGCAGCCAAGATGGCGGCCGGAACACCGGGGAGCTGTTTTTT
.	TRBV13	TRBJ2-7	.	CASSLARGGGSYEQYF	TGTGCCAGCAGCCTCGCCCGAGGGGGTGGGTCCTACGAGCAGTACTTC
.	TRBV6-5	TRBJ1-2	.	CASRFRQINYGYTF	TGTGCCAGCAGATTTAGACAGATTAACTATGGCTACACCTTC
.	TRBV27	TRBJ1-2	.	CASSLKYGFYGYTF	TGTGCCAGCAGTTTAAAGTACGGTTTCTATGGCTACACCTTC
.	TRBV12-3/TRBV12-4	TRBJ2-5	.	CASSLQGVETQYF	TGTGCCAGCAGCTTACAGGGTGTAGAGACCCAGTACTTC
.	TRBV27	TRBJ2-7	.	CASSFAVAWEQYF	TGTGCCAGCAGTTTCGCGGTAGCGTGGGAGCAGTACTTC
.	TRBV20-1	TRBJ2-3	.	CSASIRGLSTDTQYF	TGCAGTGCTAGTATTAGGGGCCTTAGCACAGATACGCAGTATTTT
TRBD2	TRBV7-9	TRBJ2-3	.	CASSVTSGGTSQYF	TGTGCCAGCAGCGTGACTAGCGGGGGCACATCGCAGTATTTT
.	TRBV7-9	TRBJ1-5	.	CASSPTGPLDQPQHF	TGTGCCAGCAGCCCCACAGGGCCCCTAGATCAGCCCCAGCATTTT
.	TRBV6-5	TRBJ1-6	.	CASNEAASYNSPLHF	TGTGCCAGCAACGAGGCGGCCTCCTATAATTCACCCCTCCACTTT
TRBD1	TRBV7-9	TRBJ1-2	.	CASSPTGQSYGYTF	TGTGCCAGCAGCCCGACGGGACAGTCCTATGGCTACACCTTC
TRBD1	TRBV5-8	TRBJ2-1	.	CASSNREGAKFNEQFF	TGTGCCAGCAGCAACCGCGAGGGGGCGAAATTCAATGAGCAGTTCTTC
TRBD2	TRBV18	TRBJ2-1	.	CASSRGLAGGLVDEQFF	TGTGCCAGCTCACGAGGACTAGCGGGGGGGCTAGTCGATGAGCAGTTCTTC
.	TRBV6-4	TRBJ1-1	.	CASREGLNTEAFF	TGTGCCAGCAGGGAGGGCTTGAACACTGAAGCTTTCTTT
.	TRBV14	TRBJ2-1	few	CASSPFVGLGADNEQFF	TGTGCCAGCAGCCCCTTCGTCGGCTTGGGGGCCGACAATGAGCAGTTCTTC
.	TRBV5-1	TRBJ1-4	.	CASSFSRSSTATNEKLFF	TGCGCCAGCAGCTTTTCGCGTTCAAGTACAGCCACTAATGAAAAACTGTTTTTT
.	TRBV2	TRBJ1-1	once	CASSEARRPRGTEAFF	TGTGCCAGCAGTGAAGCGCGTCGACCGCGCGGCACTGAAGCTTTCTTT
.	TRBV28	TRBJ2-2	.	CASSSPRGAARAKLFF	TGTGCCAGCAGCTCCCCACGGGGGGCAGCGCGCGCAAAGCTGTTTTTT
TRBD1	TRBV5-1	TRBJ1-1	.	CASSLAPGQGVTEAFF	TGCGCCAGCAGCCTCGCCCCCGGACAGGGCGTTACTGAAGCTTTCTTT
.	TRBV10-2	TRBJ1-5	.	CASSKGAGVSNQPQHF	TGCGCCAGCAGTAAAGGGGCGGGGGTAAGCAATCAGCCCCAGCATTTT
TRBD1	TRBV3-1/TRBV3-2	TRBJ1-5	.	CASSHSTLQGGQPQHF	TGTGCCAGCAGCCACTCAACCCTTCAGGGGGGTCAGCCCCAGCATTTT
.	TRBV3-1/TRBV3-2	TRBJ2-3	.	CASSQDYLDTQYF	TGTGCCAGCAGCCAAGACTACCTAGATACGCAGTATTTT